This TCR beta chain was identified during a study of blood T cell repertoires in COVID-19. Background on the study: Researchers got acute and convalescent COVID-19 samples from the United States, Italy and Spain.

In the case of this clone: A junction end diverges from the germline sequence, so it may reflect a read error.

Resolution of symptoms, clearance, or two negative PCRs was present in recovered Cohort 3 donors. The CDR3 has 16 residues. Germline CDR1 SGHTA, CDR2 FQGNSA. The protocol was immunoSEQ multiplex PCR, while the TCRdb copy is restricted to in-frame clones and leaves out a portion. The table records 150,000 to 200,000 clones, 88% of them present only once. Sequencing was performed on PBMCs or T cells enriched from blood (not recorded which). The source of this sequence is a woman younger than 30 who had recovered from COVID-19. The J gene is TRBJ1-4, the V gene TRBV7-2, with a possible D match to TRBD1 (6 bases). The CDR3 bases are TGTGCCAGCAGCTCCGCCACGGGGGGGCCTTATGAGAAACTGTTTTTT. Translation: CASSSATGGPYEKLFF.